What follows are 24 T cell receptor beta chains derived from one specimen sequenced in a study of T cell repertoires in cytomegalovirus infection. TCRdb recomputed calls from the reads with MiXCR, one row per CDR3 protein. The sample lists nearly 550,000 distinct CDR3 sequences; approximately 17% were seen once. The sequencing sample was made of CD8+ T cells from PBMCs. These receptors came from a human donor in good health (CMV status not recorded). Some clones in this sample may be carry-over from other donors' samples.

This clonotype has a handful of counts. CDR3 DNA sequence: TGTGCCAGCAGCGCTAGCGGGGGGGAGGGCACTGAAGCTTTCTTT. Translation gives CASSASGGEGTEAFF. The chain employs TRBV9 and TRBJ1-1, with D possibly matching TRBD1 (5 bases). CDR3 length: 15 residues. V was shortened by 3 bases and J by 4 bases, with 16 bases between the two germline ends. Germline V gives CDR1 SGDLS, CDR2 YYNGEE.

This chain uses TRBV5-1 with TRBJ2-1; D may match TRBD1 or TRBD2 (5 bases each). This CDR3 comprises 14 residues. Germline lookup yields CDR1 SGHRS and CDR2 YFSETQ. Between the trimmed V and J ends, which lost 1 base and 5 bases, there was a span of 10 bases. The CDR3 bases are TGCGCCAGCAGCTTGTTTCGGGACCACAATGAGCAGTTCTTC. This encodes CASSLFRDHNEQFF.

This clonotype was observed at least ten times. The rearrangement links TRBV7-3 to TRBJ2-5, with D possibly TRBD1 on 6 matching bases. The germline V and J ends were trimmed by 0 bases and 1 base, with 6 bases remaining between them. There are 14 residues in the CDR3. Looked up from germline, CDR1 is SGHTA and CDR2 is FQGTGA. Here the CDR3 reads CASSLTGGQETQYF. CDR3 nucleotide sequence: TGTGCCAGCAGCTTAACAGGGGGCCAAGAGACCCAGTACTTC.

The V gene is TRBV2, the J gene TRBJ1-6, with 9 nucleotides matching TRBD1. Per germline, CDR1 SNHLY and CDR2 FYNNEI. The length of the CDR3 is 16 residues. V dropped 4 bases and J dropped 7; count of bases not matched to a gene: 8. The CDR3 nucleotides read TGTGCCAGCAGTGCCAAGACAGGGGGGTTGAATTCACCCCTCCACTTT. Its protein is CASSAKTGGLNSPLHF.

This clonotype was found a few times. The rearrangement joins TRBV27 to TRBJ2-7, with D tentatively TRBD1 (5 bases). V was pared by 5 bases and J by 2 bases, with 13 bases between. Germline V gives CDR1 MNHEY, CDR2 SMNVEV (reference sequence). The CDR3 is made up of 14 amino acids. CDR3 nucleotides: TGTGCCAGCAGTGGGATAGACAGAGCCTACGAGCAGTACTTC. Protein: CASSGIDRAYEQYF.

This clonotype was seen ten or more times. V usage is TRBV28 and J usage is TRBJ2-5; 14 bases map to TRBD2. The ends lost 5 bases at V and 4 bases at J; junction bases unmatched: 15. Looked up from germline, CDR1 is MDHEN and CDR2 is SYDVKM. The CDR3 consists of 19 residues. DNA for the CDR3: TGTGCCAGCAGTCCTACGACTAGCGGGAGGGCCTTGCGAGTAGAGACCCAGTACTTC. Translation gives CASSPTTSGRALRVETQYF.

The chain employs TRBV4-2 and TRBJ2-5; D not certain. V was shortened by 1 base and J by 0 bases, with 12 bases between the two germline ends. The CDR3 runs to 16 residues. Per the germline V gene, CDR1 is LGHNA and CDR2 is YNFKEQ. The CDR3: CASSQVETSYQETQYF. In DNA form, the CDR3 reads TGTGCCAGCAGCCAAGTAGAGACCTCGTACCAAGAGACCCAGTACTTC.

The chain recombines TRBV20-1 with TRBJ1-1, with 8 bases fitting TRBD1. There are 13 residues in the CDR3. The V gene's germline CDR1 is DFQATT and CDR2 SNEGSKA (reference sequence). J lost 4 bases, V lost 5 bases, and 6 bases had no gene match. The DNA for the CDR3 is TGCAGTGCTCGAAACAGGGGGAGCACTGAAGCTTTCTTT. Its translation is CSARNRGSTEAFF.

This clonotype appeared many times. The rearrangement uses TRBV4-2 and TRBJ2-5; no clear D gene. V was shortened by 0 bases and J by 4 bases, with 12 bases between the two germline ends. CDR1 and CDR2 from the germline V gene are LGHNA and YNFKEQ. This CDR3 region has 15 residues. The DNA of the CDR3 is TGTGCCAGCAGCCAAGAAGTCAGGTCGGGAGAGACCCAGTACTTC. The encoded protein is CASSQEVRSGETQYF.

This clonotype was seen ten or more times. V usage is TRBV11-2 and J usage is TRBJ1-2; D call uncertain. The CDR3 consists of 14 residues. The germline CDR1 and CDR2 sequences are SGHAT and FQNNGV. V was pared by 5 bases and J by 4 bases, with 14 bases between. The CDR3 bases are TGTGCCAGCAGCCAGAGGCAGTCCCTCTATGGCTACACCTTC. Its translation is CASSQRQSLYGYTF.

This clonotype was seen repeatedly, ten times or more. The J gene is TRBJ2-7, the V gene TRBV7-8, with D perhaps TRBD2 (6 bases). V lost 1 base, J lost 2 bases, and 12 bases lay in between. Germline CDR1 SGHVS, CDR2 FQNEAQ. This CDR3 has 15 amino acids. The CDR3, as DNA: TGTGCCAGCAGCTTAGGGAGGGGTGTAGCCTACGAGCAGTACTTC. It specifies CASSLGRGVAYEQYF.

This clonotype has only a few counts. This CDR3 is CASSPSSGSNEQFF. The CDR3, as DNA: TGTGCCAGCAGTCCTTCTAGCGGGAGCAATGAGCAGTTCTTC. The chain has TRBV6-5 and TRBJ2-1, with TRBD2 identical over 10 bases. J was trimmed by 6 bases and V by 5 bases; bases with no gene match: 4. The CDR3 totals 14 residues. The germline V gene has CDR1 MNHEY and CDR2 SVGAGI.

The chain uses TRBV18 and TRBJ1-1; D is unclear. Germline V lookup: CDR1 KGHSH, CDR2 LQKENI. V was clipped by 5 bases and J by 7 bases, with 11 bases between them. The CDR3 extends over 12 amino acids. The CDR3 sequence is CASSETTYEAFF. In nucleotides, the CDR3 is TGTGCCAGCTCAGAAACGACGTATGAAGCTTTCTTT.

This clonotype was detected many times. The rearrangement uses TRBV27 and TRBJ1-1; D is uncertain. V was pared by 6 bases and J by 7 bases, with 12 bases between. The CDR3 sequence is 12 residues long. From germline, CDR1 is MNHEY and CDR2 SMNVEV (reference sequence). DNA for the CDR3: TGTGCCAGCAGGAACCTAAGGCTTGAAGCTTTCTTT. The encoded protein is CASRNLRLEAFF.

This clonotype has only a few counts. V usage is TRBV14 and J usage is TRBJ1-2, with D unresolved. The length of the CDR3 is 14 residues. The germline V gene encodes CDR1 SGHDN and CDR2 FVKESK. Trimming took off 1 base at V and 7 bases at J, with 13 bases between the two ends. This CDR3 reads CASSQVPRQSGYTF. DNA of the CDR3: TGTGCCAGCAGCCAAGTCCCACGCCAGAGTGGCTACACCTTC.

This clonotype was recorded at least ten times. The rearrangement uses TRBV7-6 and TRBJ2-1; D might be TRBD1 or TRBD2, each matching 5 bases. Looked up from germline, CDR1 is SGHVS and CDR2 is FNYEAQ. The V end lost 5 bases, the J end lost 6 bases, and 14 bases lay between the germline ends. This CDR3 region has 14 residues. CDR3 sequence: CASSPRGATNEQFF. CDR3 bases: TGTGCCAGCAGCCCCCGAGGGGCCACCAATGAGCAGTTCTTC.

This clonotype was recorded many times. The chain has TRBV19 and TRBJ2-1; D is possibly TRBD2 (5 bases). Germline V CDR1 and CDR2: LNHDA, SQIVND (reference sequence). With 4 bases removed from V and 0 bases from J, the gap between germline ends came to 16 bases. The CDR3 is made up of 17 amino acids. Here the CDR3 reads CASSTLGVQSSYNEQFF. Here the CDR3 DNA reads TGTGCCAGTAGTACCCTCGGGGTCCAGAGCTCCTACAATGAGCAGTTCTTC.

As for this clonotype: A much larger clone sits a single nucleotide away, making a read error possible. The chain links TRBV11-2 to TRBJ1-4, with D unclear. The CDR3 has 13 residues. Germline V gene data show CDR1 as SGHAT and CDR2 as FQNNGV. CDR3 sequence (DNA): TGTGCCAGCAGCTCCCCATACGATGAAATACTGTTTTTT. Translating gives CASSSPYDEILFF.

V usage is TRBV27 and J usage is TRBJ1-5; no clear D gene. Germline V gene lookup returns CDR1 MNHEY and CDR2 SMNVEV (reference sequence). The CDR3 sequence is 14 residues long. V shed 10 bases and J shed 0 bases, with 13 bases lying between them. CDR3 region: CATCRAGSNQPQHF. As DNA, the CDR3 is TGTGCCACCTGTCGGGCTGGTAGCAATCAGCCCCAGCATTTT.

This clonotype was found many times. V gene TRBV7-9 combines with J gene TRBJ1-2; D may be TRBD1 (6 bases). Germline CDR1 is SEHNR and CDR2 is FQNEAQ (reference sequence). This CDR3 has 14 residues. Trimming removed 5 bases at V and 3 bases at J, with 13 bases between. The CDR3 is CASSNARGDYGYTF. DNA of the CDR3: TGTGCCAGCAGCAATGCCAGGGGAGACTATGGCTACACCTTC.

For this clonotype: This may come from a read error, since a much larger clone is one base off. This chain connects TRBV27 to TRBJ1-1, with 10 bases lining up with TRBD1. Per germline, CDR1 MNHEY and CDR2 SMNVEV (reference sequence). The CDR3 consists of 14 residues. The CDR3 protein is CASRSTGGITAAFF. The CDR3 nucleotides are TGTGCCAGCAGATCGACAGGGGGCATCACTGCAGCTTTCTTT.

This clonotype was picked up a small number of times. The V gene is TRBV6-5, the J gene TRBJ2-1, with unresolved D. Between the trimmed V and J ends, which lost 0 bases and 0 bases, there was a span of 9 bases. The CDR3 runs to 16 residues. CDR1 is MNHEY and CDR2 is SVGAGI in the germline V gene. CDR3 loop: CASSYSVGHSYNEQFF. The CDR3 nucleotides are TGTGCCAGCAGTTACTCGGTAGGCCACTCCTACAATGAGCAGTTCTTC.

A note on this clonotype: A far more abundant clone sits one base away, making this likely a read error. The chain has TRBV7-2 and TRBJ2-1, with D uncertain. Germline CDR1 is SGHTA and CDR2 is FQGNSA. The CDR3 has 14 amino acids. CDR3 in DNA: TGTGCCAGCAGCTTAGGCCTCTCCTACAATGGGCAGTTCTTC. Its protein product is CASSLGLSYNGQFF.

This clonotype was detected only a few times. This chain uses TRBV15 with TRBJ2-1, with D possibly matching TRBD1 (5 bases). This CDR3 is 15 amino acids long. V was pared by 5 bases and J by 8 bases, with 19 bases between. The V gene's germline CDR1 is LNHNV and CDR2 YYDKDF (reference sequence). The CDR3 protein is CATSLHTGSQDEQFF. The CDR3 DNA reads as TGTGCCACCAGCTTACACACGGGCTCACAGGATGAGCAGTTCTTC.